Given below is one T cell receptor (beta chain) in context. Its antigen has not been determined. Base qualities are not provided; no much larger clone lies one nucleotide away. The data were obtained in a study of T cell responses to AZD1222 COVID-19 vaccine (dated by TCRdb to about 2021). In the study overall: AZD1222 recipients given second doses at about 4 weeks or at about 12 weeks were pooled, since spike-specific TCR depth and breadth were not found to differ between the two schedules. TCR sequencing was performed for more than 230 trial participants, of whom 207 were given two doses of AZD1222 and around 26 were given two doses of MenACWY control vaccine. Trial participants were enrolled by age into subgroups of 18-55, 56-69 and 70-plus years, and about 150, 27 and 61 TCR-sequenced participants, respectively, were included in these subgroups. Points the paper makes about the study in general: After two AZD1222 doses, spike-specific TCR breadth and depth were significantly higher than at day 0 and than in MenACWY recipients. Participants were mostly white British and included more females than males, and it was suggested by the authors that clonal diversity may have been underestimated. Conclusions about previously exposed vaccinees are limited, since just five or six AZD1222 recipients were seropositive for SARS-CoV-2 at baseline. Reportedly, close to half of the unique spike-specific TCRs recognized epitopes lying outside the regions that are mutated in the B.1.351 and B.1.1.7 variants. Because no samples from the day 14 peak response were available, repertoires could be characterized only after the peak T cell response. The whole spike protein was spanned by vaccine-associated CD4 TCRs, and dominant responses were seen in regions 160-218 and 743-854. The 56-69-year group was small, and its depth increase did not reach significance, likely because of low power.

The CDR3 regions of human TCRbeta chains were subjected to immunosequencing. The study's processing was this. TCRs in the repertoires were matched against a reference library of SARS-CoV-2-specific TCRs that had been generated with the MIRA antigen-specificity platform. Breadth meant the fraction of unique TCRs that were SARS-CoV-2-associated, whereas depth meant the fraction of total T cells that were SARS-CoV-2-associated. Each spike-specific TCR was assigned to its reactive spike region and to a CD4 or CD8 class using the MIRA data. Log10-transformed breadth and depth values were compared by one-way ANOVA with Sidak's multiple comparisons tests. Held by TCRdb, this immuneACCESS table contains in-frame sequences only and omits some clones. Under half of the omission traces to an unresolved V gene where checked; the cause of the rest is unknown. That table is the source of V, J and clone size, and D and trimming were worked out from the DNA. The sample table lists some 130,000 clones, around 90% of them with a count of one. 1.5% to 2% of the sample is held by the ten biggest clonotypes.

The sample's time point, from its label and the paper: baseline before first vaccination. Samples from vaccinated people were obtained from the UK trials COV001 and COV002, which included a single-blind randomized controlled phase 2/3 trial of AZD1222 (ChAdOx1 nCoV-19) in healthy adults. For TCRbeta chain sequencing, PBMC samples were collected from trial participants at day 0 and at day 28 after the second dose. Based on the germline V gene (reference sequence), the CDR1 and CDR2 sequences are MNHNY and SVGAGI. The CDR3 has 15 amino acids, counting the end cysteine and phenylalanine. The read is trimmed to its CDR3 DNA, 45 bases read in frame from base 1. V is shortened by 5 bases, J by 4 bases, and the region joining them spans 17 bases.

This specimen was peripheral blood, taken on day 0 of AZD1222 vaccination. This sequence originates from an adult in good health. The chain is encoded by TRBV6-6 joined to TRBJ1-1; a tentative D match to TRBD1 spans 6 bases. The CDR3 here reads CASSLPQGRFTEAFF. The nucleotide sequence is TGTGCCAGCAGTCTTCCACAGGGACGGTTCACTGAAGCTTTCTTT.